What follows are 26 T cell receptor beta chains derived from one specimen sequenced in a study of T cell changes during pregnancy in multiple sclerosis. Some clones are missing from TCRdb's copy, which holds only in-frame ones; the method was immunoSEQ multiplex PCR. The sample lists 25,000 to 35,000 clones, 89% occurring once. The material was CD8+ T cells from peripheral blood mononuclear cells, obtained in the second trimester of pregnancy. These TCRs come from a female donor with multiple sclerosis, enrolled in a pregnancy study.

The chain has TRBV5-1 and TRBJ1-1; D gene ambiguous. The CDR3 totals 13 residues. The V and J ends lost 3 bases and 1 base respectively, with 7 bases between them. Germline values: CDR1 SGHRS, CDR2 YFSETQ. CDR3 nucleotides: TGCGCCAGCAGCTACATCCGGAACACTGAAGCTTTCTTT. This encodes CASSYIRNTEAFF.

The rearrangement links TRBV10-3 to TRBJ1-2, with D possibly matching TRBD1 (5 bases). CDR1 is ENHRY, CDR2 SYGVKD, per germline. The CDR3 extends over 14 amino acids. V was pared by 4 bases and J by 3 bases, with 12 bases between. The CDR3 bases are TGTGCCATCAGTGGGAGCAGGGTAGACTATGGCTACACCTTC. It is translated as CAISGSRVDYGYTF.

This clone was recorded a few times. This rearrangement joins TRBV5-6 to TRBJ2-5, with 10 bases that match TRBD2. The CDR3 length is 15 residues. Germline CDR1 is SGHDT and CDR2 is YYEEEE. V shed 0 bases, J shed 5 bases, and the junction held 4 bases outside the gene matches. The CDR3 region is CASSLERGGPETQYF. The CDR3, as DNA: TGTGCCAGCAGCTTGGAGCGGGGGGGCCCCGAGACCCAGTACTTC.

CDR3 residues: CASSVAGQGYEQYF. CDR3 sequence (DNA): TGTGCCAGCAGCGTTGCGGGACAGGGCTACGAGCAGTACTTC. The chain employs TRBV9 and TRBJ2-7; TRBD1 matches at 9 bases. The junction had 3 bases not matched to a gene; V was cut back by 2 bases and J by 3 bases. The CDR3 length is 14 residues. CDR1 SGDLS and CDR2 YYNGEE come from the germline V gene.

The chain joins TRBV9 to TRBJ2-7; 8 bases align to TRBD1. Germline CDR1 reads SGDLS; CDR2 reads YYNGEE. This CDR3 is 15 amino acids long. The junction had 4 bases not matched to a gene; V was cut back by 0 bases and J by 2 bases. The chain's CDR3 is CASSVGGDRPYEQYF. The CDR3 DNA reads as TGTGCCAGCAGCGTAGGGGGGGACAGGCCCTACGAGCAGTACTTC.

The CDR3 DNA follows: TGTGCCAGCAGCGGGGCCCCACAAGAGACCCAGTACTTC. It codes for CASSGAPQETQYF. The chain recombines TRBV9 with TRBJ2-5; D is ambiguous. This CDR3 is built from 13 residues. V lost 3 bases to trimming and J lost 2 bases, with 8 bases between them. Germline V gene data show CDR1 as SGDLS and CDR2 as YYNGEE.

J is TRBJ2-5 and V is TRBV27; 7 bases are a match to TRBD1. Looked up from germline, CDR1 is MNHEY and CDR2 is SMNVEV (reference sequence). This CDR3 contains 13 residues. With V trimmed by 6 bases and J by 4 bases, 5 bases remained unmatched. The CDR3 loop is CASRQGLGETQYF. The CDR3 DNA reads TGTGCCAGCAGACAGGGGCTGGGAGAGACCCAGTACTTC.

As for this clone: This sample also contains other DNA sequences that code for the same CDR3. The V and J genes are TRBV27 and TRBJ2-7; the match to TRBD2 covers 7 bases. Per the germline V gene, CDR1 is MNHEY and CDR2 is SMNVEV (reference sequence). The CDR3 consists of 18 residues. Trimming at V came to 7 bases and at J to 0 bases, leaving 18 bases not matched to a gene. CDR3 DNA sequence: TGTGCCAGCATCCACCGGTTTATCCGGACTAGTAGCTCCTACGAGCAGTACTTC. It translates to CASIHRFIRTSSSYEQYF.

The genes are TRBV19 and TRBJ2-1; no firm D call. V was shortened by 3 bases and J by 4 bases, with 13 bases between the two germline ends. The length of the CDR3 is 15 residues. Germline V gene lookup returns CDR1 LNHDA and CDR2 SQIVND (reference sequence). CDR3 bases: TGTGCCAGTAGTATCACGGGTAGGCGTTACAATGAGCAGTTCTTC. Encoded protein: CASSITGRRYNEQFF.

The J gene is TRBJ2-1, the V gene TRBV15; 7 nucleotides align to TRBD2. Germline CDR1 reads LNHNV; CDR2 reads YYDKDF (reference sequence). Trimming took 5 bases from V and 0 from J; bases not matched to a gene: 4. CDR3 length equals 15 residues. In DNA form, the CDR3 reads TGTGCCACCAGCCCGGGACTAACCTCCTACAATGAGCAGTTCTTC. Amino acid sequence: CATSPGLTSYNEQFF.

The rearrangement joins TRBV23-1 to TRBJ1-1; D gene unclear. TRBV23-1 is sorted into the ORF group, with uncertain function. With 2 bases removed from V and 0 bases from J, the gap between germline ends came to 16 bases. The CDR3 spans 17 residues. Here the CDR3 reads CASSQPCGGQLNTEAFF. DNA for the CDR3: TGCGCCAGCAGTCAACCCTGCGGCGGGCAGTTGAACACTGAAGCTTTCTTT.

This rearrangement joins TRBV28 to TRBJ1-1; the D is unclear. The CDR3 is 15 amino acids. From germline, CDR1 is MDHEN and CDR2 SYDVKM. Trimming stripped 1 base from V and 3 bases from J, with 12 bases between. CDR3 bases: TGTGCCAGCAGTTTATCGGCGGAGGTCGACACTGAAGCTTTCTTT. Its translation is CASSLSAEVDTEAFF. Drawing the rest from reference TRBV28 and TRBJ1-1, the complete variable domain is DVKVTQSSRYLVKRTGEKVFLECVQDMDHENMFWYRQDPGLGLRLIYFSYDVKMKEKGDIPEGYSVSREKKERFSLILESASTNQTSMYLCASSLSAEVDTEAFFGQGTRLTVV.

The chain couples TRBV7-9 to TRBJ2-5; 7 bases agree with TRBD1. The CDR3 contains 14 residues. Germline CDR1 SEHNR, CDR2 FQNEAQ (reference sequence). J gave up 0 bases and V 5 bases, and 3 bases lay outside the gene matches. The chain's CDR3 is CASSPDRDQETQYF. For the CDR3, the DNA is TGTGCCAGCAGCCCCGACAGGGACCAAGAGACCCAGTACTTC. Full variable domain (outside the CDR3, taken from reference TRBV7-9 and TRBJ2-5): DTGVSQNPRHKITKRGQNVTFRCDPISEHNRLYWYRQTLGQGPEFLTYFQNEAQLEKSRLLSDRFSAERPKGSFSTLEIQRTEQGDSAMYLCASSPDRDQETQYFGPGTRLLVL.

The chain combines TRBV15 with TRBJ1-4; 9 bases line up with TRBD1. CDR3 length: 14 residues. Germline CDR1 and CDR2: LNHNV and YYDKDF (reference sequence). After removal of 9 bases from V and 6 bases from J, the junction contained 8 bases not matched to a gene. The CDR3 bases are TGTGCCACACTTAAACAGGGGGCGGATGAAAAACTGTTTTTT. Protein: CATLKQGADEKLFF.

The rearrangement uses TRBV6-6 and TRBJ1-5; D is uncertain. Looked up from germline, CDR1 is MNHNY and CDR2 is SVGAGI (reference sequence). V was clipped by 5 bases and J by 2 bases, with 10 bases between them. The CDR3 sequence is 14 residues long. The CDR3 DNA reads TGTGCCAGCAGTCCCAACAGTGGCAATCAGCCCCAGCATTTT. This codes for CASSPNSGNQPQHF.

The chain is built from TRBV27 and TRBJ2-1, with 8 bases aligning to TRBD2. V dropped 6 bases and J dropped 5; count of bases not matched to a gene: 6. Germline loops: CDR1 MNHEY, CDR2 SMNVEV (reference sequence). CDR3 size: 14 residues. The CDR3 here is CASRSGSAHNEQFF. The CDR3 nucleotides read TGTGCCAGCAGGAGCGGGAGTGCCCACAATGAGCAGTTCTTC.

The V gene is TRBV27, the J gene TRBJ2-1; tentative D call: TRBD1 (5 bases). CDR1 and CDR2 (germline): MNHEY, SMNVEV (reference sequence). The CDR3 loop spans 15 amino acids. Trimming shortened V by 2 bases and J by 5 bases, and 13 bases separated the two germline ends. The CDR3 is CASSLTPSGNNEQFF. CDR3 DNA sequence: TGTGCCAGCAGTTTAACCCCTTCAGGGAACAATGAGCAGTTCTTC.

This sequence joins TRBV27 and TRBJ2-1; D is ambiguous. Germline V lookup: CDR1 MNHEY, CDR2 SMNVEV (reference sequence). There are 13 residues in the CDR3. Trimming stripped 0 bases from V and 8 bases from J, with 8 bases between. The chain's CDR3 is CASSLSSFDEQFF. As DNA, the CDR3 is TGTGCCAGCAGTTTATCTTCCTTCGATGAGCAGTTCTTC.

The CDR3 coding sequence is TGCGCCAGCAGCTTTATAGGGGTTGTAGGTTCCTACAATGAGCAGTTCTTC. Protein product: CASSFIGVVGSYNEQFF. The chain uses TRBV5-1 and TRBJ2-1; the D gene is possibly TRBD1 (5 bases). V was trimmed by 2 bases and J by 1 base, leaving 16 bases between them. This CDR3 is 17 amino acids long. Germline V CDR1 and CDR2: SGHRS, YFSETQ. Filled out from reference TRBV5-1 and TRBJ2-1, the complete variable domain reads KAGVTQTPRYLIKTRGQQVTLSCSPISGHRSVSWYQQTPGQGLQFLFEYFSETQRNKGNFPGRFSGRQFSNSRSEMNVSTLELGDSALYLCASSFIGVVGSYNEQFFGPGTRLTVL.

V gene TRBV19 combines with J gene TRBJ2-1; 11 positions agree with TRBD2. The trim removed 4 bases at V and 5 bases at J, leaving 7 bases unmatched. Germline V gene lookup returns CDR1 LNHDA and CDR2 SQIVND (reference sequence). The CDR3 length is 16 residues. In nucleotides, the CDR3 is TGTGCCAGTAGTACCCCACTAGCGGGAGAGGACAATGAGCAGTTCTTC. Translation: CASSTPLAGEDNEQFF. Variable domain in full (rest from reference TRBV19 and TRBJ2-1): DGGITQSPKYLFRKEGQNVTLSCEQNLNHDAMYWYRQDPGQGLRLIYYSQIVNDFQKGDIAEGYSVSREKKESFPLTVTSAQKNPTAFYLCASSTPLAGEDNEQFFGPGTRLTVL.

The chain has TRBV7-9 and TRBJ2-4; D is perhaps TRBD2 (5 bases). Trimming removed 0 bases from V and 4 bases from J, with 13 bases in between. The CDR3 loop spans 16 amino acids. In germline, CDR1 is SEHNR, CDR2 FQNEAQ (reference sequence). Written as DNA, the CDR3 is TGTGCCAGCAGCTTAGCTGAGGGCCCCAGGAAAAACATTCAGTACTTC. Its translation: CASSLAEGPRKNIQYF. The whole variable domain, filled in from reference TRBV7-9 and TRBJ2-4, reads DTGVSQNPRHKITKRGQNVTFRCDPISEHNRLYWYRQTLGQGPEFLTYFQNEAQLEKSRLLSDRFSAERPKGSFSTLEIQRTEQGDSAMYLCASSLAEGPRKNIQYFGAGTRLSVL.

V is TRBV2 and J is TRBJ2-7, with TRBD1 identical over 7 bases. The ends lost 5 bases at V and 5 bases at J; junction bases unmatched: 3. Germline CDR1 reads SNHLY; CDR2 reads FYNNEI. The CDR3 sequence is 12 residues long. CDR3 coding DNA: TGTGCCAGCAGTACGACAGGGAACGAGCAGTACTTC. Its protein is CASSTTGNEQYF.

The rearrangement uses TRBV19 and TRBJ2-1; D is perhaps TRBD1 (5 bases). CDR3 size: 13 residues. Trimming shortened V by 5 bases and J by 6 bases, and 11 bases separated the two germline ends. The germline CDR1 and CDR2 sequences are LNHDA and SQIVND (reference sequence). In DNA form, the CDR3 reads TGTGCCAGTAGTGATGGACAAATCAATGAGCAGTTCTTC. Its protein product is CASSDGQINEQFF.

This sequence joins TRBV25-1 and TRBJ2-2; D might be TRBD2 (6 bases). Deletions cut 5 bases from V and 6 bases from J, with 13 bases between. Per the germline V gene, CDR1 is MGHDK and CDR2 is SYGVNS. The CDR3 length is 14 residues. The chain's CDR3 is CASSMGGGAGELFF. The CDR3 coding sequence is TGTGCCAGCAGTATGGGGGGAGGCGCCGGGGAGCTGTTTTTT. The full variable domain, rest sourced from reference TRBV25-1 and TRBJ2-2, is EADIYQTPRYLVIGTGKKITLECSQTMGHDKMYWYQQDPGMELHLIHYSYGVNSTEKGDLSSESTVSRIRTEHFPLTLESARPSHTSQYLCASSMGGGAGELFFGEGSRLTVL.

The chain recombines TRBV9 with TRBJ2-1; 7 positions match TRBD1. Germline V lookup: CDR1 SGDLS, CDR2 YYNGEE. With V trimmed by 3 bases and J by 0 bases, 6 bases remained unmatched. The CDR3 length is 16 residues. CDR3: CASSGTGVYSYNEQFF. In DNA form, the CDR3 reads TGTGCCAGCAGCGGTACAGGGGTCTACTCCTACAATGAGCAGTTCTTC. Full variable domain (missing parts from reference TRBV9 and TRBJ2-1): DSGVTQTPKHLITATGQRVTLRCSPRSGDLSVYWYQQSLDQGLQFLIQYYNGEERAKGNILERFSAQQFPDLHSELNLSSLELGDSALYFCASSGTGVYSYNEQFFGPGTRLTVL.

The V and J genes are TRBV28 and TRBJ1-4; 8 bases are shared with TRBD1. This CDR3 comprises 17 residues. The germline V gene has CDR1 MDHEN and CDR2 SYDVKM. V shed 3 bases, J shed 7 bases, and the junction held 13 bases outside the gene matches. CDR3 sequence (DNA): TGTGCCAGCAGTTTCAATCTTCAGGACAGGGAATTTGAAAAACTGTTTTTT. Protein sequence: CASSFNLQDREFEKLFF.